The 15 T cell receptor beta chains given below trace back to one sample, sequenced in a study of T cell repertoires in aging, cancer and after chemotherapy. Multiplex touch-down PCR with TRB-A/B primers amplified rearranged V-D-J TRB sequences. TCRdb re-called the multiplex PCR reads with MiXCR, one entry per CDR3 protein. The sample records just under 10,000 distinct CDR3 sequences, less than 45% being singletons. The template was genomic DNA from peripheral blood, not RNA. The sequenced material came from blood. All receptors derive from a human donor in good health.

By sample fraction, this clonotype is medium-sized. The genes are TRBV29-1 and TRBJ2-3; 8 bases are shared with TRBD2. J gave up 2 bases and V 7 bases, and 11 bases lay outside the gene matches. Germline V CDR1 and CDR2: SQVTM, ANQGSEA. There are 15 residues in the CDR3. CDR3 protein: CSAPGGGGVTDTQYF. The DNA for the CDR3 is TGCAGCGCCCCCGGGGGGGGGGGCGTCACAGATACGCAGTATTTT.

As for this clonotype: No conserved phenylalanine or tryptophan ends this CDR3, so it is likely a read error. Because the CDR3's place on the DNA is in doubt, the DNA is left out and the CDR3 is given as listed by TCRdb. The CDR3 is CASRTLQGSIFV. This chain uses TRBV19 with TRBJ1-4; the table's D call, TRBD1, was not checked against the DNA. Germline lookup yields CDR1 LNHDA and CDR2 SQIVND (reference sequence). The CDR3 length is 12 residues, termini included.

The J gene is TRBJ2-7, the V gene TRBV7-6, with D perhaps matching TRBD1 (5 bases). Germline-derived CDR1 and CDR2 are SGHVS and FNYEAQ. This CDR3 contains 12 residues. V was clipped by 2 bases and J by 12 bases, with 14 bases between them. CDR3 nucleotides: TGTGCCAGCAGCTTAACGGACACACCTCCGTACTTC. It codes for CASSLTDTPPYF. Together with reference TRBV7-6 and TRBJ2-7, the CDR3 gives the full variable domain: GAGVSQSPRYKVTKRGQDVALRCDPISGHVSLYWYRQALGQGPEFLTYFNYEAQQDKSGLPNDRFSAERPEGSISTLTIQRTEQRDSAMYRCASSLTDTPPYFGPGTRLTVT.

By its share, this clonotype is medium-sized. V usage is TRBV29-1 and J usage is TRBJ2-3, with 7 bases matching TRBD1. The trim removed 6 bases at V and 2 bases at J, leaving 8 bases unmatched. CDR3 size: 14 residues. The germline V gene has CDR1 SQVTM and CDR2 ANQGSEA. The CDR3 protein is CSVTGTDSTDTQYF. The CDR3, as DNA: TGCAGCGTGACCGGGACAGATTCCACAGATACGCAGTATTTT.

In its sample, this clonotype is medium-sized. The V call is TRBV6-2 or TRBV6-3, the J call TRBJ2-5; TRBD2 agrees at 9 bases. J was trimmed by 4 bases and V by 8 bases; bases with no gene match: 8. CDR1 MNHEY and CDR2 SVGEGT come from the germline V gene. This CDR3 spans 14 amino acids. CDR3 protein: CASCAGGNVETQYF. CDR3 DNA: TGTGCCAGCTGCGCGGGAGGGAATGTAGAGACCCAGTACTTC.

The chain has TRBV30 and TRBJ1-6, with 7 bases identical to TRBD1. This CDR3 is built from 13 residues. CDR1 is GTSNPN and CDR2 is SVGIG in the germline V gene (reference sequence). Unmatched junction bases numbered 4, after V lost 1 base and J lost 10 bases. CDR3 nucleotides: TGTGCCTGGAGTGACAGGGGTGGATCACCCCTCCACTTT. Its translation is CAWSDRGGSPLHF.

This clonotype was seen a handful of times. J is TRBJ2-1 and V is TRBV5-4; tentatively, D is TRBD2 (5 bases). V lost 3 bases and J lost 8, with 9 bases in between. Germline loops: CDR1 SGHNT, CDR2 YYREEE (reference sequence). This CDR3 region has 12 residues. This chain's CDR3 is CASSSGSDEQFF. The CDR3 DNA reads TGTGCCAGCAGCTCGGGATCGGATGAGCAGTTCTTC.

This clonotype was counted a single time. This CDR3 is CASNAGGTSGYNEQFF. CDR3 bases: TGTGCCAGCAACGCTGGGGGGACTAGCGGATACAATGAGCAGTTCTTC. The rearrangement uses TRBV11-1 and TRBJ2-1; TRBD2 aligns across 11 bases. CDR1 and CDR2 from the germline V gene are SGHAT and FQDESV (reference sequence). This CDR3 has 16 residues. V was pared by 7 bases and J by 4 bases, with 9 bases of the junction left unmatched.

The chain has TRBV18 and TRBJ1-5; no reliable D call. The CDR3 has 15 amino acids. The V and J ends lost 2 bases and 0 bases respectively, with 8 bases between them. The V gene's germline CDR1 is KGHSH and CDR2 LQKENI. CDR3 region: CASSPSIYSNQPQHF. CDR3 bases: TGTGCCAGCTCACCATCCATCTATAGCAATCAGCCCCAGCATTTT.

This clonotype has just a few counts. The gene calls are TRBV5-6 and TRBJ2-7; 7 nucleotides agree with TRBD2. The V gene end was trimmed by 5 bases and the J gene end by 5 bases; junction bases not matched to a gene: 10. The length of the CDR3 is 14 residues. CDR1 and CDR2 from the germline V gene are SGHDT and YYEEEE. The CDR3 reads CASSYLSRGDEQYF. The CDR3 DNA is TGTGCCAGCAGTTACTTATCTCGGGGGGACGAGCAGTACTTC. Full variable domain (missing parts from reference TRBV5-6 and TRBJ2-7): DAGVTQSPTHLIKTRGQQVTLRCSPKSGHDTVSWYQQALGQGPQFIFQYYEEEERQRGNFPDRFSGHQFPNYSSELNVNALLLGDSALYLCASSYLSRGDEQYFGPGTRLTVT.

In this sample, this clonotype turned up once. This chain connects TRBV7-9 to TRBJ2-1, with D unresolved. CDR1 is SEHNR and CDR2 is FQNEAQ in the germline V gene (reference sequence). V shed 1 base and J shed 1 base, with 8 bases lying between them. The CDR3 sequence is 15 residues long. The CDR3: CASSLEVLSYNEQFF. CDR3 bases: TGTGCCAGCAGCTTAGAGGTGTTATCCTACAATGAGCAGTTCTTC.

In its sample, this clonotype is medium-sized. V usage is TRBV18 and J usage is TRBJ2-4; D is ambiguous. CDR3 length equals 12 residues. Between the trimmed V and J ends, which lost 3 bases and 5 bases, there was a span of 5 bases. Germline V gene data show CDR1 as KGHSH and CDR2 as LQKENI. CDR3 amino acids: CASSPSENIQYF. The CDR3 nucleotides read TGTGCCAGCTCACCCTCGGAAAACATTCAGTACTTC.

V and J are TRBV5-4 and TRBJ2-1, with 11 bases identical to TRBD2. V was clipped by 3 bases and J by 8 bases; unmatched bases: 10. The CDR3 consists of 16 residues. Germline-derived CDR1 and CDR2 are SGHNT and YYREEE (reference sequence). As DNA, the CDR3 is TGTGCCAGCAGCTCGGGTCGGACTAGCGGGCTCGATGAGCAGTTCTTC. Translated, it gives CASSSGRTSGLDEQFF.

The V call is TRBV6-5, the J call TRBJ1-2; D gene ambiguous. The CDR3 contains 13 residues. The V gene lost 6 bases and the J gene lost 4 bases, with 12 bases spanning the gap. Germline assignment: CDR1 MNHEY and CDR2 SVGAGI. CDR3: CASRWREGYGYTF. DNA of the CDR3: TGTGCCAGCAGATGGAGAGAGGGCTATGGCTACACCTTC.

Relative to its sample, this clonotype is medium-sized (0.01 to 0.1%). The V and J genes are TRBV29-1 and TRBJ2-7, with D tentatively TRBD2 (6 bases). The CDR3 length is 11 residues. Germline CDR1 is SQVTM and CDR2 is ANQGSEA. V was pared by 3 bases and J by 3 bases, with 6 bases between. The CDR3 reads CSVDGGYEQYF. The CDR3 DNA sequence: TGCAGCGTTGACGGGGGCTACGAGCAGTACTTC.